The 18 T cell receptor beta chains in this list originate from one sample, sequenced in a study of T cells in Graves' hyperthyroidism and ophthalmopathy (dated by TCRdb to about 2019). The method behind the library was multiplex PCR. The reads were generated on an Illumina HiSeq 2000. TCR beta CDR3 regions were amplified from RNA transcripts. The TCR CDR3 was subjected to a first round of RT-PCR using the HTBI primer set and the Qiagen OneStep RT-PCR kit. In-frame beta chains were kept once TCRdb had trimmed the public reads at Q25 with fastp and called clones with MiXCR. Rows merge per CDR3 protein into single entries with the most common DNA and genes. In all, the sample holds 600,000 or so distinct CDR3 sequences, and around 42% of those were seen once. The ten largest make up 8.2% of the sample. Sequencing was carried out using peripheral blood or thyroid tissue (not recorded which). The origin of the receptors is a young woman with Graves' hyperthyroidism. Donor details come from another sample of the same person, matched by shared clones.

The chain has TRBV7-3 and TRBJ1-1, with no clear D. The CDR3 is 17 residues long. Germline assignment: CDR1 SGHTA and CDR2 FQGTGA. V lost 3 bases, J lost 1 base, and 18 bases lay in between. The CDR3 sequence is CASSLVTVSKTNTEAFF. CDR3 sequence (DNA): TGTGCCAGCAGCTTGGTGACCGTCTCGAAGACGAACACTGAAGCTTTCTTT.

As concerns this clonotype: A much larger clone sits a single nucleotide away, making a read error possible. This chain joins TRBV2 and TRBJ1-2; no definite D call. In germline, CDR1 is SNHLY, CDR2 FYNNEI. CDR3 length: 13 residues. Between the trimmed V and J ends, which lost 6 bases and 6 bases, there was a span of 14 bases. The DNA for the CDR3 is TGTGCCAGCAGACCAACCCCGACGGATGGCTACACCTTC. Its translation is CASRPTPTDGYTF. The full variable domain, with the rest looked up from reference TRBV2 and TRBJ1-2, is EPEVTQTPSHQVTQMGQEVILRCVPISNHLYFYWYRQILGQKVEFLVSFYNNEISEKSEIFDDQFSVERPDGSNFTLKIRSTKLEDSAMYFCASRPTPTDGYTFGSGTRLTVV.

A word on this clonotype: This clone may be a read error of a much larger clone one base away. As DNA, the CDR3 is TGCAGTGCCAACGGTGGGACAGGGCGCTACGAGCAGTACTTC. Translation gives CSANGGTGRYEQYF. This chain joins TRBV20-1 and TRBJ2-7; 9 bases are a match to TRBD1. Germline CDR1 reads DFQATT; CDR2 reads SNEGSKA (reference sequence). Trimming removed 6 bases from V and 3 bases from J; junction bases left unmatched: 9. The CDR3 has 14 amino acids.

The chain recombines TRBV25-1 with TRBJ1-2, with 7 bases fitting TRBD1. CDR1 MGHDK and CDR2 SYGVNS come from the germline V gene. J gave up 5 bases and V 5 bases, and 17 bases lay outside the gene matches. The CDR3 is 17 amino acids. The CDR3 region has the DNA TGTGCCAGCAGTCCTGTCGTAAATACAGGGGCGGGGTATGGCTACACCTTC. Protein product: CASSPVVNTGAGYGYTF.

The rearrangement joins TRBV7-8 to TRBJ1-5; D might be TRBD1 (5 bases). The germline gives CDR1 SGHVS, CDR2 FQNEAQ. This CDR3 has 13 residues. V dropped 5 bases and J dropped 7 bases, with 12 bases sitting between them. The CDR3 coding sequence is TGTGCCAGCAGCAGGGGCTCCGAACAGCCCCAGCATTTT. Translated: CASSRGSEQPQHF.

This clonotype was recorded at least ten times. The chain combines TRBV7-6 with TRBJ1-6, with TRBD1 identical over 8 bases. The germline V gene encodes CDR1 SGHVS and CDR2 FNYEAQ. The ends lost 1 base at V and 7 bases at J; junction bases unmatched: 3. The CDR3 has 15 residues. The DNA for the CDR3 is TGTGCCAGCAGCTTAGAGCAGGGGGCCAATTCACCCCTCCACTTT. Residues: CASSLEQGANSPLHF.

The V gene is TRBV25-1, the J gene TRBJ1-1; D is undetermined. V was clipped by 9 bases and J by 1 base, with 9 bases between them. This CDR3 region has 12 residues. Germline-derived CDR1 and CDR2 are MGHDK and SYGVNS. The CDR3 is CARVLANTEAFF. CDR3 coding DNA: TGTGCCAGGGTGTTGGCGAACACTGAAGCTTTCTTT.

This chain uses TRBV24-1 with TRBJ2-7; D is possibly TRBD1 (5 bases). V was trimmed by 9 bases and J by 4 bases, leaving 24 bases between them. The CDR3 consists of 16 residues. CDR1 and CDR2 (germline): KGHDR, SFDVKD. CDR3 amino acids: CATLDPTPNRLYEQYF. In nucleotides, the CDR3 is TGTGCCACCCTAGACCCGACACCGAACAGGCTATACGAGCAGTACTTC.

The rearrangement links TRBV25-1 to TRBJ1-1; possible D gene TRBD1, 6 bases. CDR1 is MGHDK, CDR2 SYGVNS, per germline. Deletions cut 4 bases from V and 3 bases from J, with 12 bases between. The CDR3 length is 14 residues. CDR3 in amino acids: CASSAGGLDTEAFF. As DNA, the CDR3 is TGTGCCAGCAGTGCCGGGGGGCTCGACACTGAAGCTTTCTTT.

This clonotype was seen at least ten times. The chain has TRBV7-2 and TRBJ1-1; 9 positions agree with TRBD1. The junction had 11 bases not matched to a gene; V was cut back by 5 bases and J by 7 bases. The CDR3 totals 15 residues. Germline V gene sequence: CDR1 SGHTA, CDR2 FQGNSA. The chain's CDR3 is CASSKDRGPLREAFF. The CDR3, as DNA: TGTGCCAGCAGCAAGGACAGGGGCCCTTTACGTGAAGCTTTCTTT.

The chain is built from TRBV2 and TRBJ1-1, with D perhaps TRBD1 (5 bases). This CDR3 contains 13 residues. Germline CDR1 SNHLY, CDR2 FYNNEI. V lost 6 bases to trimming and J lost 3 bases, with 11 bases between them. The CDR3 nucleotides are TGTGCCAGCAGCTTACAGGAGTACACTGAAGCTTTCTTT. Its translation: CASSLQEYTEAFF.

The CDR3 sequence is CASRRDRESEKLFF. CDR3 DNA: TGTGCCAGCAGAAGGGACAGAGAGAGTGAAAAACTGTTTTTT. The chain has TRBV7-2 and TRBJ1-4; 7 bases match TRBD1. This CDR3 comprises 14 residues. CDR1 and CDR2 from the germline V gene are SGHTA and FQGNSA. Germline trimming cut 6 bases from V and 7 bases from J; bases unmatched to any gene: 8.

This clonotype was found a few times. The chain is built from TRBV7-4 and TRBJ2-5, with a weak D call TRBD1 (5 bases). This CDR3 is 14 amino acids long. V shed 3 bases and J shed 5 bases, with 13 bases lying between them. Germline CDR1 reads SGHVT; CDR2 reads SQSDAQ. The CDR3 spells CASSLEQVSETQYF. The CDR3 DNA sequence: TGTGCCAGCAGCTTGGAACAGGTTTCCGAGACCCAGTACTTC.

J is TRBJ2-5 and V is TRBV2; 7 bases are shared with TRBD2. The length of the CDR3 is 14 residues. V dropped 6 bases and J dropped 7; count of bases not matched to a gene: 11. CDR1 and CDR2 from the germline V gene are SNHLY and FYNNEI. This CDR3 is CASRLQGGPVTQYF. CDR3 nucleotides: TGTGCCAGCAGGCTTCAGGGAGGGCCGGTGACCCAGTACTTC.

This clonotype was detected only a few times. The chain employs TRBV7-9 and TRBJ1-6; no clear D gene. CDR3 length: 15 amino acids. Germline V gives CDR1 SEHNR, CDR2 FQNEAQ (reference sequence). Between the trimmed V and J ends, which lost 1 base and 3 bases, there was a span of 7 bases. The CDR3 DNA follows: TGTGCCAGCAGCTTAGACAGAAACTATAATTCACCCCTCCACTTT. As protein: CASSLDRNYNSPLHF. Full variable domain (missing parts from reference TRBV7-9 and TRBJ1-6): DTGVSQNPRHKITKRGQNVTFRCDPISEHNRLYWYRQTLGQGPEFLTYFQNEAQLEKSRLLSDRFSAERPKGSFSTLEIQRTEQGDSAMYLCASSLDRNYNSPLHFGNGTRLTVT.

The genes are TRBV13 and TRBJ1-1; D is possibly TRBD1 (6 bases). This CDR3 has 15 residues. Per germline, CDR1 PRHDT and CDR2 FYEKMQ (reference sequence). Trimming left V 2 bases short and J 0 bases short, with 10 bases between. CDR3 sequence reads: CASSLYGQMNTEAFF. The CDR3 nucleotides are TGTGCCAGCAGCTTATACGGACAGATGAACACTGAAGCTTTCTTT.

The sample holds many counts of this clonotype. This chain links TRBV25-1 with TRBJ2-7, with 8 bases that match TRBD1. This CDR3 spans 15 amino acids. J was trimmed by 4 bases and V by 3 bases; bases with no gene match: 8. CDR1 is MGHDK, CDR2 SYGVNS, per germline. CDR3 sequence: CASSDGDRTPYEQYF. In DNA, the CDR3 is TGTGCCAGCAGTGATGGGGACAGGACCCCTTACGAGCAGTACTTC.

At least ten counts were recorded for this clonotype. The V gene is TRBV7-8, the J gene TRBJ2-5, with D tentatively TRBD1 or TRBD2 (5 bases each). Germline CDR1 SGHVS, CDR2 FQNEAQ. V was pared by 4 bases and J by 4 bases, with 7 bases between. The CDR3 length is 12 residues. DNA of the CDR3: TGTGCCAGCAGCTCGGGACCAGAGACCCAGTACTTC. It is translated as CASSSGPETQYF.